Sequencing of this T cell receptor (beta chain) was carried out in a study of T-cell reconstitution after alpha-beta-depleted transplantation in children. This clonotype was recorded a few times. The junction does not match germline at one end; this may be a read error. It was with unique molecular identifiers that the TCRbeta library was prepared. From the PCR reads, TCRdb called clonotypes with MiXCR, one entry per CDR3 protein. The sample lists about 400,000 distinct CDR3 sequences, roughly 22% occurring once. CDR1 and CDR2 (germline): KGHDR, SFDVKD. The CDR3 has 14 amino acids. The origin of this receptor is a human donor who donated a stem cell graft to a child with acute myeloid leukemia. Sequences were derived from PBMCs from the stem cell graft donor, sampled from the stem cell graft. The chain recombines TRBV24-1 with TRBJ2-1, with 8 positions matching TRBD2. DNA for the CDR3: TGTGCCACCGGTGATTCCAGCGGGGGCAATGAGCAGTTCTTC. Residues: CATGDSSGGNEQFF.